This is a list of T cell receptor beta chains from one sample in a study of T cell changes during pregnancy in multiple sclerosis. Sequencing used immunoSEQ multiplex PCR; TCRdb keeps in-frame clones, though not all of them. The sample consists of 25,000 to 35,000 clones, approximately 89% of them appearing once. The sample consisted of CD8+ T cells from peripheral blood mononuclear cells, taken in the first trimester of pregnancy. The receptor source for this set is a female donor with multiple sclerosis, enrolled in a pregnancy study. CDR3s include the opening cysteine and the closing phenylalanine or tryptophan. D genes are given only for firm matches. Not every row has a clone size; where given, it reads once, few, many or a size class.

J gene: TRBJ2-2; V gene: TRBV2; D gene: .; clone size: .; CDR3 DNA: TGTGCCAGCAGTTCGTGGGAGTTTGAGCTGTTTTTT; CDR3 protein: CASSSWEFELFF
J gene: TRBJ2-2; V gene: TRBV10-1; D gene: TRBD1; clone size: .; CDR3 DNA: TGCGCCAGCATTGAGTTACGGGACAGGGTAAACACCGGGGAGCTGTTTTTT; CDR3 protein: CASIELRDRVNTGELFF
J gene: TRBJ2-7; V gene: TRBV19; D gene: .; clone size: .; CDR3 DNA: TGTGCCAGTAGTATCGCGGCAGGGCTTTACGAGCAGTACTTC; CDR3 protein: CASSIAAGLYEQYF
J gene: TRBJ2-7; V gene: TRBV19; D gene: TRBD1; clone size: .; CDR3 DNA: TGTGCCAGCCGCCGGACAGGGGCCTCCTACGAGCAGTACTTC; CDR3 protein: CASRRTGASYEQYF
J gene: TRBJ2-7; V gene: TRBV7-2; D gene: .; clone size: .; CDR3 DNA: TGTGCCAGCAGCTGGGGTGGGGGGTTCGAGCAGTACTTC; CDR3 protein: CASSWGGGFEQYF
J gene: TRBJ2-7; V gene: TRBV4-3; D gene: .; clone size: .; CDR3 DNA: TGCGCCAGCAGCCAAGACTCTTCCCGAGGCAACGAGCAGTACTTC; CDR3 protein: CASSQDSSRGNEQYF
J gene: TRBJ2-5; V gene: TRBV6-5; D gene: TRBD2; clone size: .; CDR3 DNA: TGTGCCAGCAGTTTCCTACTAGCGGGGCAAGAGACCCAGTACTTC; CDR3 protein: CASSFLLAGQETQYF
J gene: TRBJ2-1; V gene: TRBV28; D gene: TRBD2; clone size: .; CDR3 DNA: TGTGCCAGCAGTTTACCCGGGACTAACAATGAGCAGTTCTTC; CDR3 protein: CASSLPGTNNEQFF
J gene: TRBJ2-4; V gene: TRBV19; D gene: .; clone size: .; CDR3 DNA: TGTGCCAGCCAAAAGAGCAGGGAGGAGCGGTCGCAGTACTTC; CDR3 protein: CASQKSREERSQYF
J gene: TRBJ1-5; V gene: TRBV5-1; D gene: .; clone size: .; CDR3 DNA: TGCGCCAGCAGCTTGGCTTCCTCGGGTCCGCCCCAGCATTTT; CDR3 protein: CASSLASSGPPQHF
J gene: TRBJ2-5; V gene: TRBV5-1; D gene: .; clone size: .; CDR3 DNA: TGCGCCAGCAGCTTGAGCAGGGATGGGACCCAGTACTTC; CDR3 protein: CASSLSRDGTQYF
J gene: TRBJ2-3; V gene: TRBV30; D gene: .; clone size: once; CDR3 DNA: TGTGCCTGGAGTGTAGGGGAGGACCCACGTGATACGCAGTATTTT; CDR3 protein: CAWSVGEDPRDTQYF
J gene: TRBJ1-1; V gene: TRBV4-1; D gene: TRBD1; clone size: .; CDR3 DNA: TGCGCCAGCAGCCGACGAGGGGGCGAAGCTTTCTTT; CDR3 protein: CASSRRGGEAFF
J gene: TRBJ1-1; V gene: TRBV28; D gene: .; clone size: .; CDR3 DNA: TGTGCCAGCAGTTTAGCAGAGGCTATGAACACTGAAGCTTTCTTT; CDR3 protein: CASSLAEAMNTEAFF
J gene: TRBJ2-7; V gene: TRBV6-1; D gene: .; clone size: once; CDR3 DNA: TGTGCCAGCAGTGGGGGCCGCTTAACCCGGGTAGATTACGAGCAGTACTTC; CDR3 protein: CASSGGRLTRVDYEQYF
J gene: TRBJ1-1; V gene: TRBV28; D gene: .; clone size: few; CDR3 DNA: TGTGCCAGCAATTTCGCGGAGAACACTGAAGCTTTCTTT; CDR3 protein: CASNFAENTEAFF
J gene: TRBJ1-1; V gene: TRBV29-1; D gene: TRBD1; clone size: once; CDR3 DNA: TGCAGCGTGGGACAGGGAGGCACTGAAGCTTTCTTT; CDR3 protein: CSVGQGGTEAFF
J gene: TRBJ1-1; V gene: TRBV27; D gene: .; clone size: .; CDR3 DNA: TGTGCCAGCAGTGAAGACACCTACACTGAAGCTTTCTTT; CDR3 protein: CASSEDTYTEAFF
J gene: TRBJ2-1; V gene: TRBV7-9; D gene: TRBD2; clone size: .; CDR3 DNA: TGTGCCAGCAGCTTAGTGGGACTAGCGGAGGAGAACAATGAGCAGTTCTTC; CDR3 protein: CASSLVGLAEENNEQFF
J gene: TRBJ2-1; V gene: TRBV6-5; D gene: TRBD2; clone size: once; CDR3 DNA: TGTGCCAGCAGTTACTCTGCGGGAGAGGCCTACAATGAGCAGTTCTTC; CDR3 protein: CASSYSAGEAYNEQFF
J gene: TRBJ1-1; V gene: TRBV10-3; D gene: TRBD1; clone size: medium-sized; CDR3 DNA: TGTGCCATCACCGGGGACAGGGAAACTGAAGCTTTCTTT; CDR3 protein: CAITGDRETEAFF
J gene: TRBJ2-7; V gene: TRBV4-1; D gene: .; clone size: .; CDR3 DNA: TGCGCCAGCAGCAGGGAGGACACTCGGGAATACGAGCAGTACTTC; CDR3 protein: CASSREDTREYEQYF
J gene: TRBJ2-5; V gene: TRBV7-7; D gene: .; clone size: once; CDR3 DNA: TGTGCTAGCAGCTTAACTCAGGGGGGCAGTGAGACCCAGTACTTC; CDR3 protein: CASSLTQGGSETQYF